The source of this T cell receptor beta chain is a study of T cell responses to AZD1222 COVID-19 vaccine. General study results and limits: The donor cohort was predominantly white British with a female majority, and clonal diversity may have been underestimated.

Pooled in the analysis were second doses at about 4 or about 12 weeks. The CDR3 is 16 amino acids. Germline CDR1 and CDR2: LGHNA and YSLEER. After removal of 4 bases from V and 5 bases from J, the junction contained 11 bases not matched to a gene. As for this clone: Its antigen is still unknown.

Data came from immunoSEQ multiplex PCR; TCRdb stores just in-frame clones and leaves some out. Of about 180,000 clones in the sample, about nine tenths were seen once. This chain connects TRBV4-3 to TRBJ2-1; 7 nucleotides match TRBD2. This material consisted of peripheral blood, taken 28 days after the second AZD1222 dose. The receptor was derived from an adult who received the AZD1222 COVID-19 vaccine. As DNA, the CDR3 is TGCGCCAGCAGCCCGGCGGGCGGGAGATTAAACAATGAGCAGTTCTTC. Translation: CASSPAGGRLNNEQFF.